Below, 24 T cell receptor beta chains from the same sample are listed, as sequenced in a study of T cell repertoires in cytomegalovirus infection. TCRdb re-derived calls from the reads in MiXCR, one entry per CDR3 protein. In the table there are about 51,000 distinct CDR3 sequences, around 18% of which are singletons. Which antigens these TCRs recognize remains unknown. Specimen: CD8+ T cells from cultured PBMCs, collected from culture after CMV antigen stimulation. These receptors all stem from a human donor in good health (CMV status not recorded). Some clones in this sample may be carry-over from other donors' samples.

V gene TRBV20-1 combines with J gene TRBJ2-4, with 10 positions matching TRBD1. The junction had 4 bases not matched to a gene; V was cut back by 4 bases and J by 1 base. Germline V gene sequence: CDR1 DFQATT, CDR2 SNEGSKA (reference sequence). There are 15 residues in the CDR3. DNA of the CDR3: TGCAGTGCTACCGACAGGGGGCAGGCCAAAAACATTCAGTACTTC. It codes for CSATDRGQAKNIQYF.

This clonotype was seen a handful of times. The chain recombines TRBV3-1 with TRBJ2-2; D perhaps matches TRBD1 (7 bases). Germline assignment: CDR1 LGHDT and CDR2 YNNKEL (reference sequence). This CDR3 comprises 17 residues. The V end lost 4 bases, the J end lost 4 bases, and 19 bases lay between the germline ends. CDR3 in DNA: TGTGCCAGCAGCCCCCGGGGAGGCCAGGGGGGCACCGGGGAGCTGTTTTTT. Protein: CASSPRGGQGGTGELFF.

This clonotype was observed at least ten times. The rearrangement joins TRBV7-2 to TRBJ2-7, with D unclear. The CDR3 runs to 13 residues. V dropped 3 bases and J dropped 1 base, with 7 bases sitting between them. Germline V gene lookup returns CDR1 SGHTA and CDR2 FQGNSA. CDR3: CASSLGFSYEQYF. The DNA of the CDR3 is TGTGCCAGCAGCTTGGGCTTTTCCTACGAGCAGTACTTC.

The chain employs TRBV12-3 or TRBV12-4 and TRBJ2-7; D not certain. Trimming removed 6 bases at V and 3 bases at J, with 9 bases between. The CDR3 consists of 12 residues. In DNA, the CDR3 is TGTGCCAGCAGCCCCGCGTACTACGAGCAGTACTTC. It specifies CASSPAYYEQYF.

This CDR3 is CASSHQDRAGETQYF. The CDR3 DNA reads TGCGCCAGCAGCCACCAGGACAGGGCCGGTGAGACCCAGTACTTC. The chain uses TRBV4-1 and TRBJ2-5, with TRBD1 identical over 8 bases. From germline, CDR1 is MGHRA and CDR2 YSYEKL. J gave up 5 bases and V 3 bases, and 8 bases lay outside the gene matches. This CDR3 is built from 15 residues.

This clonotype was counted a few times. V usage is TRBV12-3 or TRBV12-4 and J usage is TRBJ2-7, with TRBD1 matching over 7 bases. This CDR3 region has 15 residues. Trimming removed 6 bases from V and 0 bases from J; junction bases left unmatched: 8. The CDR3 coding sequence is TGTGCCAGCAGATCGACCGGGACAGCCTCCTACGAGCAGTACTTC. As protein: CASRSTGTASYEQYF.

The chain links TRBV11-2 to TRBJ2-3; D call uncertain. The CDR3 length is 14 residues. Germline V lookup: CDR1 SGHAT, CDR2 FQNNGV. Trimming took 0 bases from V and 3 from J, leaving 7 bases between them. CDR3 residues: CASSLETPTDTQYF. The CDR3 region has the DNA TGTGCCAGCAGCTTAGAGACACCTACAGATACGCAGTATTTT. Supplemented by reference TRBV11-2 and TRBJ2-3, the full variable domain reads EAGVAQSPRYKIIEKRQSVAFWCNPISGHATLYWYQQILGQGPKLLIQFQNNGVVDDSQLPKDRFSAERLKGVDSTLKIQPAKLEDSAVYLCASSLETPTDTQYFGPGTRLTVL.

The CDR3 spells CASSIIRGAPNEQFF. CDR3 coding DNA: TGTGCCAGCAGTATAATTCGGGGGGCCCCCAATGAGCAGTTCTTC. The rearrangement uses TRBV27 and TRBJ2-1, with D possibly being TRBD2 (7 bases). Germline assignment: CDR1 MNHEY and CDR2 SMNVEV (reference sequence). The CDR3 runs 15 residues. V lost 5 bases and J lost 6, with 17 bases in between.

In its sample, this clonotype was seen a few times. The genes are TRBV6-5 and TRBJ2-1, with D hard to call. The germline CDR1 and CDR2 sequences are MNHEY and SVGAGI. This CDR3 has 14 residues. The V and J ends lost 6 bases and 0 bases respectively, with 9 bases between them. The CDR3 DNA is TGTGCCAGCAGCCGTTCCAGCTCCTACAATGAGCAGTTCTTC. It encodes CASSRSSSYNEQFF.

V and J are TRBV6-2 or TRBV6-3 and TRBJ2-7; no definite D call. The CDR3 runs 14 residues. V dropped 0 bases and J dropped 2 bases, with 8 bases sitting between them. Germline values: CDR1 MNHEY, CDR2 SVGEGT. CDR3 sequence reads: CASSYSTDTYEQYF. The CDR3 nucleotides are TGTGCCAGCAGTTACTCGACGGATACCTACGAGCAGTACTTC.

This clonotype was observed a handful of times. The chain is built from TRBV7-2 and TRBJ2-4; maybe TRBD1 (5 bases). This CDR3 spans 16 amino acids. Germline V lookup: CDR1 SGHTA, CDR2 FQGNSA. V lost 5 bases, J lost 0 bases, and 14 bases lay in between. CDR3: CASSPQGQLAKNIQYF. The CDR3 bases are TGTGCCAGCAGCCCGCAGGGTCAACTAGCCAAAAACATTCAGTACTTC.

This clonotype was seen only a few times. The rearrangement uses TRBV12-3 or TRBV12-4 and TRBJ1-5, with TRBD1 as a possible D gene (5 bases). CDR3 length: 13 residues. The V gene lost 8 bases and the J gene lost 0 bases, with 8 bases spanning the gap. CDR3 nucleotides: TGTGCCAGCGCTAGGGGTAGCAATCAGCCCCAGCATTTT. It is translated as CASARGSNQPQHF.

This clonotype occurred a few times. The CDR3 spells CASSLVYRDGTQYF. The DNA for the CDR3 is TGTGCCAGCAGCTTAGTTTACAGGGATGGGACCCAGTACTTC. The V call is TRBV7-6, the J call TRBJ2-5, with a weak D call TRBD1 (6 bases). The CDR3 sequence is 14 residues long. CDR1 and CDR2 (germline): SGHVS, FNYEAQ. Trimming left V 1 base short and J 7 bases short, with 13 bases between.

This clonotype was recorded a few times. The V and J genes are TRBV27 and TRBJ2-1, with D unresolved. This CDR3 spans 14 amino acids. Trimming stripped 5 bases from V and 0 bases from J, with 8 bases between. CDR1 and CDR2 from the germline V gene are MNHEY and SMNVEV (reference sequence). The CDR3 region has the DNA TGTGCCAGCAGTCCCCCTCGCTCCTACAATGAGCAGTTCTTC. The encoded protein is CASSPPRSYNEQFF.

The chain recombines TRBV6-2 or TRBV6-3 with TRBJ2-7; D is unclear. V was trimmed by 5 bases and J by 3 bases, leaving 26 bases between them. This CDR3 is 18 amino acids long. Germline CDR1 MNHEY, CDR2 SVGEGT. The CDR3 sequence: CASSVPTFETEDGYEQYF. The CDR3 DNA follows: TGTGCCAGCAGTGTACCCACCTTCGAGACGGAAGACGGCTACGAGCAGTACTTC.

This clonotype was counted a few times. The genes are TRBV6-2 or TRBV6-3 and TRBJ1-1; D is undetermined. Germline values: CDR1 MNHEY, CDR2 SVGEGT. The CDR3 totals 11 residues. Trimming removed 6 bases from V and 10 bases from J, with 12 bases in between. CDR3 protein: CASSSKEGAFF. The CDR3 DNA is TGTGCCAGCAGCTCTAAGGAAGGAGCTTTCTTT.

This clonotype has more than one count but fewer than ten. The V call is TRBV6-2 or TRBV6-3, the J call TRBJ1-1; a possible D gene is TRBD1 (5 bases). Germline CDR1 and CDR2: MNHEY and SVGEGT. The CDR3 covers 14 residues. V was cut by 6 bases and J by 0 bases, with 11 bases left in between. CDR3 protein: CASSRQFLNTEAFF. CDR3 in DNA: TGTGCCAGCAGCCGACAGTTTCTGAACACTGAAGCTTTCTTT.

The chain recombines TRBV24-1 with TRBJ2-3; 8 bases map to TRBD1. CDR1 KGHDR and CDR2 SFDVKD come from the germline V gene. This CDR3 region has 15 residues. J lost 5 bases, V lost 3 bases, and 6 bases had no gene match. CDR3 in amino acids: CATSDRTGKKDTQYF. In DNA form, the CDR3 reads TGTGCCACCAGTGATCGGACAGGGAAGAAAGATACGCAGTATTTT.

This rearrangement joins TRBV12-3 or TRBV12-4 to TRBJ1-1; D is ambiguous. The V end was cut by 4 bases, the J end by 6 bases, with 9 bases between. The CDR3 has 12 amino acids. Here the CDR3 reads CASSSHWAEAFF. DNA for the CDR3: TGTGCCAGCAGTTCCCATTGGGCTGAAGCTTTCTTT.

The chain recombines TRBV5-5 with TRBJ2-5, with unresolved D. V was cut by 0 bases and J by 0 bases, with 6 bases left in between. The CDR3 contains 14 residues. Germline-derived CDR1 and CDR2 are SGHKS and YYEKEE (reference sequence). The CDR3 sequence: CASSLAPYQETQYF. In DNA, the CDR3 is TGTGCCAGCAGCTTGGCCCCGTACCAAGAGACCCAGTACTTC.

This clonotype was observed a handful of times. The V gene is TRBV5-6, the J gene TRBJ1-1; unclear D gene. This CDR3 comprises 13 residues. Germline V gives CDR1 SGHDT, CDR2 YYEEEE. Trimming left V 4 bases short and J 2 bases short, with 9 bases between. CDR3 in DNA: TGTGCCAGCAGCATACAGCTAAACACTGAAGCTTTCTTT. Encoded protein: CASSIQLNTEAFF.

This clonotype has only a few counts. This rearrangement joins TRBV7-3 to TRBJ2-1; perhaps D is TRBD1 or TRBD2 (5 bases each). Per germline, CDR1 SGHTA and CDR2 FQGTGA. The CDR3 runs 17 residues. V lost 5 bases to trimming and J lost 8 bases, with 25 bases between them. The CDR3: CASSPAPGRRDWDEQFF. In DNA, the CDR3 is TGTGCCAGCAGCCCAGCCCCGGGACGGCGCGACTGGGATGAGCAGTTCTTC.

The genes are TRBV6-5 and TRBJ2-1; 7 bases fit TRBD2. Germline V gene sequence: CDR1 MNHEY, CDR2 SVGAGI. The CDR3 length is 14 residues. V dropped 7 bases and J dropped 10; count of bases not matched to a gene: 13. The CDR3 DNA is TGTGCCAGCAAGGAGGGAGGGCCAGTGTCCGAGCAGTTCTTC. Its translation: CASKEGGPVSEQFF.

This chain connects TRBV12-3 or TRBV12-4 to TRBJ1-1; possible D gene TRBD1, 5 bases. Trimming took 5 bases from V and 4 from J, leaving 11 bases between them. The CDR3 runs 13 residues. This CDR3 is CASSNGGGTEAFF. The CDR3 DNA is TGTGCCAGCAGTAACGGGGGGGGCACTGAAGCTTTCTTT.